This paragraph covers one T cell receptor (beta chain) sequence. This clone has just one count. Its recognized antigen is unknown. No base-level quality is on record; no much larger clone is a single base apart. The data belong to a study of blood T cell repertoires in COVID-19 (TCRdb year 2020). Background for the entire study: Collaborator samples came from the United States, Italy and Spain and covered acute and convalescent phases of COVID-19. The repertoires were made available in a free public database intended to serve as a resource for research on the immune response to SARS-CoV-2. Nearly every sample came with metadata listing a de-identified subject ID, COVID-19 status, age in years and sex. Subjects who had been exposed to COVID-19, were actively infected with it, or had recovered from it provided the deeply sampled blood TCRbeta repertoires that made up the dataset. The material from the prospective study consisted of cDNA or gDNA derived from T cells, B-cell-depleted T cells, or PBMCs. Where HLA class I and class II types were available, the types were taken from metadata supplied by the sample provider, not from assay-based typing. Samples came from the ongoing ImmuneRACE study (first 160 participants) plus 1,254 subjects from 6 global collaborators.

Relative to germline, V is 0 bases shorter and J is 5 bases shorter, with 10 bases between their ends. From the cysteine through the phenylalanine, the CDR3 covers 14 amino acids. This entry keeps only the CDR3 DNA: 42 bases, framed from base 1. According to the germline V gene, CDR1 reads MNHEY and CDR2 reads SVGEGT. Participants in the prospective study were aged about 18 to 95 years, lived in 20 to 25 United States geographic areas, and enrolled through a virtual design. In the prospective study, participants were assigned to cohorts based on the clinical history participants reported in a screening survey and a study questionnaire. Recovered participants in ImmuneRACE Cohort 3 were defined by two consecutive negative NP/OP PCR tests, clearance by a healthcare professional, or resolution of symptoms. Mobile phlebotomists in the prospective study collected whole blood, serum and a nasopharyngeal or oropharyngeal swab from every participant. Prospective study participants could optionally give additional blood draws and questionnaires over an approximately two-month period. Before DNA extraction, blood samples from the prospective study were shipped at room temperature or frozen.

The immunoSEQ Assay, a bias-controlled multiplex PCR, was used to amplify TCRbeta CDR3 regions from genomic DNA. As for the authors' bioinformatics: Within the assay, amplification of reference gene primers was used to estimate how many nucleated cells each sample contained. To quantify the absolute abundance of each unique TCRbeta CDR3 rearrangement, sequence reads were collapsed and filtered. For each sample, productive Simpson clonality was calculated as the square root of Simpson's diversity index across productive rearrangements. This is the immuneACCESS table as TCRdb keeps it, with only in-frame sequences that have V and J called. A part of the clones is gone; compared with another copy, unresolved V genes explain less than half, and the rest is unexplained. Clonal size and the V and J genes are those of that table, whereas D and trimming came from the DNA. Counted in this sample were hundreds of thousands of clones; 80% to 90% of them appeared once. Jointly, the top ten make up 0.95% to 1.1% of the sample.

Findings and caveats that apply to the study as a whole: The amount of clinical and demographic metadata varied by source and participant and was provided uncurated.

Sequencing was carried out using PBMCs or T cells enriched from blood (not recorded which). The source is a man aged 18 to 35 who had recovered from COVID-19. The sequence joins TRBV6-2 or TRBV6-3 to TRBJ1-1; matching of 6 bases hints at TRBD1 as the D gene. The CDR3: CASSYSQGLTEAFF. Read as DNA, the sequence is TGTGCCAGCAGTTACTCCCAGGGGTTAACTGAAGCTTTCTTT.